Detailed here is one T cell receptor beta chain. The CDR3 loop spans 14 amino acids. V lost 4 bases and J lost 1; bases outside the gene matches: 2. Germline V lookup: CDR1 LGHNA, CDR2 YNFKEQ. This entry belongs to a study of human T cells and chemical hapten exposure. Time point given: patch test 2, 6 weeks after DPC sensitization. Regarding treatment: therapeutic diphenylcyclopropenone sensitization with weekly scalp DPC. TCRdb passed the RACE reads through MiXCR, listing each CDR3 protein once. The sample gives about 81,000 distinct CDR3 sequences, about 9.4% of which show up once; roughly 2.5% is in the top ten.

This clonotype was obtained from a woman in her 30s with alopecia areata. Some clones in this sample may be carry-over from other donors' samples. The rearrangement joins TRBV4-2 to TRBJ2-5, with 8 bases identical to TRBD2. The specimen comprised whole blood, sampled in connection with sensitization to the hapten diphenylcyclopropenone (DPC). For the CDR3, the DNA is TGTGCCAGCAGCCCGGGGGGGGCCCAAGAGACCCAGTACTTC. Protein: CASSPGGAQETQYF.